This T cell receptor beta chain was sequenced in a study of blood T cells in healthy people across ages. Study-wide background: Researchers report that template switching captured about one barcoded beta molecule per two T cells. General study findings and limits: Because donor CMV status was unknown, expanded clonotype changes were possibly confounded. Age brought a roughly linear fall in TCR beta diversity measured per million T cells.

Per germline, CDR1 LNHNV and CDR2 YYDKDF (reference sequence). CDR3 length equals 15 residues. Alongside a J-beta primer mix, a sample-barcoded 5' primer served in a second PCR lasting about 6 to 12 cycles. A single record per CDR3 protein comes from TCRdb applying MiXCR to the 5' RACE reads. The table has around 1,000,000 distinct CDR3 sequences, around two fifths seen once. Comments on this clonotype: Its antigen is currently unknown. Germline is not matched at one junction end, which may reflect a read error.

Input material: blood. The chain is built from TRBV15 and TRBJ2-5, with 12 bases fitting TRBD2. This receptor was obtained from a man aged 18-30 years in good health. The CDR3 DNA reads TGTGCCACCAGCAGACGACTAGCGGGGGAAGAGACCCGGTACTTC. Its translation: CATSRRLAGEETRYF.